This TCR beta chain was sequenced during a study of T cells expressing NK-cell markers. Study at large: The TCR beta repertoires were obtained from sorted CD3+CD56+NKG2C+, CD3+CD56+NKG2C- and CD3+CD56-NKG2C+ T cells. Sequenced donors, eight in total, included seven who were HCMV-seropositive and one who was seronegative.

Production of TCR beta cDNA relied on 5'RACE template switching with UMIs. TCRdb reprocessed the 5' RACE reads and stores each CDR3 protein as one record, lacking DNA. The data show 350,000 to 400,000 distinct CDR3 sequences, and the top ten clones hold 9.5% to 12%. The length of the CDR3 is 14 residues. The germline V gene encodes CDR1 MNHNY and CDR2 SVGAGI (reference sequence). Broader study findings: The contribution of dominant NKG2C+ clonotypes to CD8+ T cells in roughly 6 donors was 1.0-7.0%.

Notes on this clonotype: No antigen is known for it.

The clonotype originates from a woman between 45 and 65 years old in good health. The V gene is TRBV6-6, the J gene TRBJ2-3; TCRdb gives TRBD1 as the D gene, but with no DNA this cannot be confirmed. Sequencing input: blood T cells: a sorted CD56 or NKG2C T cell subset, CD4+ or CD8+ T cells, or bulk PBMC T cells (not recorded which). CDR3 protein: CASSYVPSKGAQYF.